The following is a T cell receptor beta chain sequence with its context. Trimming took off 5 bases at V and 6 bases at J, with 9 bases between the two ends. This CDR3 has 12 residues. Germline CDR1 and CDR2: SGHNT and YENEEA. Authors' data handling: Reference gene primer amplification in the assay estimated nucleated cell counts. This table comes from immunoSEQ multiplex PCR, and its TCRdb copy is limited to in-frame clones, with some not included. V and J calls and clone size are as listed in that table; D and trimming were resolved from the DNA. Of under 250,000 clones listed, about nine tenths are singletons. The data derive from a study of blood T cell repertoires in COVID-19. Study-wide background: From the United States, Italy and Spain came samples of acute and convalescent COVID-19. In each case, the material was cDNA or gDNA derived from T cells, B-cell-depleted T cells, or PBMCs.

The source is a man between 50 and 59 years old with COVID-19, enrolled during active disease. The chain employs TRBV11-3 and TRBJ2-3; a weak D match, TRBD2 (6 bases). Sequencing was carried out using peripheral blood. CDR3 loop: CASSPGTDTQYF. CDR3 coding DNA: TGTGCCAGCAGCCCGGGGACTGATACGCAGTATTTT. Drawing the rest from reference TRBV11-3 and TRBJ2-3, the complete variable domain is EAGVVQSPRYKIIEKKQPVAFWCNPISGHNTLYWYLQNLGQGPELLIRYENEEAVDDSQLPKDRFSAERLKGVDSTLKIQPAELGDSAVYLCASSPGTDTQYFGPGTRLTVL.